The present T cell receptor (beta chain) was sequenced within a study of cytotoxic CD8 clonotypes in ibrutinib-treated CLL. Trimming took 0 bases from V and 1 from J, leaving 9 bases between them. The CDR3 covers 15 residues. Germline lookup yields CDR1 MNHEY and CDR2 SMNVEV (reference sequence). Method: immunoSEQ multiplex PCR; TCRdb's copy keeps in-frame clones and lacks some. This sample has about 140,000 clones, with approximately 80% found just once. Here the sequenced sample was PBMCs, taken after 36 months of ibrutinib treatment. The receptor's source is a human donor with chronic lymphocytic leukemia. The rearrangement joins TRBV27 to TRBJ2-5; no firm D call. This chain's CDR3 is CASSLSANSQETQYF. CDR3 bases: TGTGCCAGCAGTTTATCGGCCAACAGCCAAGAGACCCAGTACTTC.